The clone carrying this T cell receptor beta chain has only a few counts. These data come from a study of T cells in Graves' hyperthyroidism and ophthalmopathy. Study-level background: At the time of initial diagnosis and before any treatment, peripheral blood was collected.

It was RNA transcripts that yielded the amplified TCR beta CDR3 regions. First-round RT-PCR targeting the TCR CDR3 was performed with the HTBI primer set. Each CDR3 protein is one row after TCRdb ran MiXCR on the multiplex PCR reads. The table shows some 560,000 distinct CDR3 sequences, with roughly 14% occurring only once. The sequence derives from a woman in her twenties or thirties with Graves' hyperthyroidism. Sequences were obtained from blood.

The CDR3 loop is CASSIDTGTGGDNEQFF. DNA of the CDR3: TGTGCCAGTAGTATAGATACCGGGACAGGGGGGGACAATGAGCAGTTCTTC. The V gene is TRBV19, the J gene TRBJ2-1, with 11 bases matching TRBD1. CDR3 size: 17 residues. CDR1 is LNHDA and CDR2 is SQIVND in the germline V gene (reference sequence). Germline trimming cut 0 bases from V and 5 bases from J; bases unmatched to any gene: 6.